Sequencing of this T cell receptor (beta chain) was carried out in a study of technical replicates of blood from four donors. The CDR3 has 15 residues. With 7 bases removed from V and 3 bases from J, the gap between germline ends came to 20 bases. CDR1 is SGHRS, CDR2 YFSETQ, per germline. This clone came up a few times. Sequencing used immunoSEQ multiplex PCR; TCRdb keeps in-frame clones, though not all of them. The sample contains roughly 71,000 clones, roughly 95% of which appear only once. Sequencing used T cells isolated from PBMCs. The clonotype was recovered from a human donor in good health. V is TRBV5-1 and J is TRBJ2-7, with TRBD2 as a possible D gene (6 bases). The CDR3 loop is CASGLSGGRSYEQYF. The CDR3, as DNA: TGCGCCAGCGGACTATCTGGGGGTCGGAGCTACGAGCAGTACTTC.